This is a list of T cell receptor beta chains from one sample in a study of shared clonotypes between healthy human individuals. The method was immunoSEQ multiplex PCR; TCRdb's version includes in-frame clones alone and lacks a portion of them. The table has approximately 810,000 clones, 80% to 95% seen once. The sample comprised naive CD8+ T cells sorted from blood. The receptors originated from a man younger than 45 in good health. Both conserved end residues are part of each CDR3. Each record gives: CDR3 length, D gene, V gene, J gene, clone size, CDR3 protein, CDR3 DNA. D genes are given only for firm matches. Only some rows state a clone size, as once, few, many or a class for expanded clones.

CDR3 length: 16; D gene: TRBD2; V gene: TRBV28; J gene: TRBJ2-7; clone size: once; CDR3 protein: CASSPYTSGNKYEQYF; CDR3 DNA: TGTGCCAGCAGTCCCTACACTAGCGGGAATAAGTACGAGCAGTACTTC
CDR3 length: 16; D gene: TRBD2; V gene: TRBV7-8; J gene: TRBJ2-7; clone size: NA; CDR3 protein: CASSFPLAGGTYEQYF; CDR3 DNA: TGTGCCAGCAGCTTCCCCTTAGCGGGAGGTACCTACGAGCAGTACTTC
CDR3 length: 15; D gene: TRBD1; V gene: TRBV27; J gene: TRBJ1-5; clone size: NA; CDR3 protein: CASSLGTVPNQPQHF; CDR3 DNA: TGTGCCAGCAGTTTAGGGACAGTTCCTAATCAGCCCCAGCATTTT
CDR3 length: 12; D gene: NA; V gene: TRBV7-2; J gene: TRBJ2-7; clone size: NA; CDR3 protein: CASSYAGYEQYF; CDR3 DNA: TGTGCCAGCAGCTACGCGGGGTACGAGCAGTACTTC
CDR3 length: 15; D gene: TRBD2; V gene: TRBV6-4; J gene: TRBJ2-7; clone size: NA; CDR3 protein: CASSDSTSGSYEQYF; CDR3 DNA: TGTGCCAGCAGTGACTCGACTAGCGGGAGCTACGAGCAGTACTTC
CDR3 length: 14; D gene: NA; V gene: TRBV28; J gene: TRBJ1-4; clone size: few; CDR3 protein: CASSLYLGSADNCF; CDR3 DNA: TGTGCCAGCAGTTTATATTTGGGGTCTGCGGACAACTGTTTT
CDR3 length: 16; D gene: NA; V gene: TRBV7-9; J gene: TRBJ1-3; clone size: NA; CDR3 protein: CASSLLGGFLEHTIYF; CDR3 DNA: TGTGCCAGCAGCCTCCTGGGGGGGTTCCTGGAGCACACCATATATTTT
CDR3 length: 14; D gene: NA; V gene: TRBV4-1; J gene: TRBJ1-5; clone size: NA; CDR3 protein: CASSQWSKGGPQHF; CDR3 DNA: TGCGCCAGCAGCCAATGGAGCAAGGGAGGGCCCCAGCATTTT
CDR3 length: 18; D gene: TRBD2; V gene: TRBV14; J gene: TRBJ2-2; clone size: once; CDR3 protein: CASSQPGLAGDITGELFF; CDR3 DNA: TGTGCCAGCAGCCAACCCGGACTAGCGGGAGATATAACCGGGGAGCTGTTTTTT
CDR3 length: 15; D gene: TRBD2; V gene: TRBV7-9; J gene: TRBJ2-7; clone size: NA; CDR3 protein: CASSLVGGRAREQYF; CDR3 DNA: TGTGCCAGCAGCTTAGTTGGCGGGAGGGCCCGCGAGCAGTACTTC
CDR3 length: 16; D gene: TRBD2; V gene: TRBV13; J gene: TRBJ2-7; clone size: NA; CDR3 protein: CASSPGTSGRMYEQYF; CDR3 DNA: TGTGCCAGCAGCCCGGGGACTAGCGGGAGGATGTACGAGCAGTACTTC
CDR3 length: 12; D gene: NA; V gene: TRBV28; J gene: TRBJ1-2; clone size: NA; CDR3 protein: CASSDGTYGYTF; CDR3 DNA: TGTGCCAGCAGCGACGGAACGTATGGCTACACCTTC
CDR3 length: 14; D gene: NA; V gene: TRBV27; J gene: TRBJ2-7; clone size: NA; CDR3 protein: CATGPGHNSYEQYF; CDR3 DNA: TGTGCCACCGGACCGGGACACAACTCCTACGAGCAGTACTTC
CDR3 length: 16; D gene: NA; V gene: TRBV5-4; J gene: TRBJ1-2; clone size: once; CDR3 protein: CASINADWSDNYGYTF; CDR3 DNA: TGTGCCAGCATAAACGCGGATTGGTCGGATAACTATGGCTACACCTTC
CDR3 length: 13; D gene: NA; V gene: TRBV2; J gene: TRBJ2-1; clone size: NA; CDR3 protein: CASRDSTYNEQFF; CDR3 DNA: TGTGCCAGCAGGGACAGCACCTACAATGAGCAGTTCTTC
CDR3 length: 13; D gene: TRBD1; V gene: TRBV28; J gene: TRBJ1-5; clone size: NA; CDR3 protein: CASGTGFSQPQHF; CDR3 DNA: TGTGCCAGCGGGACAGGGTTTAGTCAGCCCCAGCATTTT
CDR3 length: 15; D gene: NA; V gene: TRBV28; J gene: TRBJ2-7; clone size: NA; CDR3 protein: CASSRDNREAYEQYF; CDR3 DNA: TGTGCCAGCAGTCGAGACAATCGCGAGGCCTACGAGCAGTACTTC
CDR3 length: 16; D gene: NA; V gene: TRBV19; J gene: TRBJ1-2; clone size: NA; CDR3 protein: CASRKEGRTGVGGYTF; CDR3 DNA: TGTGCCAGTAGGAAGGAGGGCAGGACTGGTGTCGGTGGCTACACCTTC
CDR3 length: 14; D gene: NA; V gene: TRBV6-1; J gene: TRBJ2-7; clone size: NA; CDR3 protein: CASSERWGNYEQYF; CDR3 DNA: TGTGCCAGCAGTGAAAGGTGGGGGAACTACGAGCAGTACTTC
CDR3 length: 16; D gene: TRBD1; V gene: TRBV6-1; J gene: TRBJ2-7; clone size: NA; CDR3 protein: CASSVRGDRFSYEQYF; CDR3 DNA: TGTGCCAGCAGTGTGCGTGGGGACAGATTTTCCTACGAGCAGTACTTC
CDR3 length: 11; D gene: NA; V gene: TRBV25-1; J gene: TRBJ2-4; clone size: once; CDR3 protein: CASSKGNIQYF; CDR3 DNA: TGTGCCAGCAGCAAGGGGAACATTCAGTACTTC
CDR3 length: 17; D gene: TRBD2; V gene: TRBV4-1; J gene: TRBJ2-1; clone size: NA; CDR3 protein: CASSPTPSGRAYNEQFF; CDR3 DNA: TGCGCCAGCAGCCCGACACCTAGCGGGAGGGCCTACAATGAGCAGTTCTTC
CDR3 length: 14; D gene: TRBD2; V gene: TRBV6-5; J gene: TRBJ2-7; clone size: NA; CDR3 protein: CASTMTSGSYEQYF; CDR3 DNA: TGTGCCAGCACTATGACTAGCGGGTCCTACGAGCAGTACTTC